The text below deals with one TCR beta chain. The entry originates in a study of T cells after yellow fever vaccination. The 5'RACE template-switching step produced TCR cDNA and added a universal primer site and UMIs. TCRdb reprocessed the 5' RACE reads via MiXCR and lists one record per CDR3 protein. The table has a few hundred thousand distinct CDR3 sequences, about 10% seen once. The CDR3 is 14 residues long. Trimming took 1 base from V and 6 from J, leaving 9 bases between them. Germline loops: CDR1 LGHNA, CDR2 YNFKEQ. The sample consisted of CD4+ T cells sorted from PBMCs, taken 5 days after the yellow fever booster vaccination. The sequence was collected from a man between 18 and 35 years old who received the YFV17D yellow fever vaccine. The rearrangement joins TRBV4-2 to TRBJ1-4; weak D call: TRBD1 (5 bases). DNA of the CDR3: TGTGCCAGCAGCCAAGGGGGCGGGTATGAAAAACTGTTTTTT. This gives the protein CASSQGGGYEKLFF.